Presented here are 15 T cell receptor beta chains from one specimen sequenced in a study of cytomegalovirus exposure and HLA in healthy donors. PCR involved 60 Vbeta and 13 Jbeta primers. Libraries were prepared by immunoSEQ multiplex PCR; TCRdb keeps only in-frame clonotypes and omits some of them. The repertoire holds over 110,000 clones, with about four fifths as singletons. Sequencing input: PBMCs. These receptors were obtained from a woman in her thirties or forties in good health and CMV-seropositive.

The rearrangement links TRBV7-9 to TRBJ2-7, with a tentative D call TRBD1 (6 bases). The CDR3 runs 14 residues. Germline CDR1 reads SEHNR; CDR2 reads FQNEAQ (reference sequence). The V gene lost 4 bases and the J gene lost 2 bases, with 12 bases spanning the gap. The DNA for the CDR3 is TGTGCCAGCAGCTCACCGGGACACCCCTACGAGCAGTACTTC. It specifies CASSSPGHPYEQYF. The full variable domain, rest sourced from reference TRBV7-9 and TRBJ2-7, is DTGVSQNPRHKITKRGQNVTFRCDPISEHNRLYWYRQTLGQGPEFLTYFQNEAQLEKSRLLSDRFSAERPKGSFSTLEIQRTEQGDSAMYLCASSSPGHPYEQYFGPGTRLTVT.

The chain employs TRBV27 and TRBJ2-6; D ambiguous. Deletions cut 5 bases from V and 0 bases from J, with 8 bases between. Per germline, CDR1 MNHEY and CDR2 SMNVEV (reference sequence). The CDR3 is 15 residues long. The CDR3 DNA follows: TGTGCCAGCAGTGCGTCGTTCTCTGGGGCCAACGTCCTGACTTTC. Protein sequence: CASSASFSGANVLTF.

This chain links TRBV7-8 with TRBJ2-2, with 12 nucleotides matching TRBD2. V trimming: 5 bases; J trimming: 4 bases; junction bases outside the gene matches: 2. CDR3 length equals 15 residues. Germline loops: CDR1 SGHVS, CDR2 FQNEAQ. CDR3 in amino acids: CASSRLAGVTGELFF. CDR3 sequence (DNA): TGTGCCAGCAGCCGACTAGCGGGAGTCACCGGGGAGCTGTTTTTT.

The chain employs TRBV2 and TRBJ2-1; D remains unclear. Germline V gives CDR1 SNHLY, CDR2 FYNNEI. The germline V and J ends were trimmed by 7 bases and 2 bases, with 12 bases remaining between them. This CDR3 has 14 amino acids. Here the CDR3 DNA reads TGTGCCAGCACGGTCGAAGGAGCCTACAATGAGCAGTTCTTC. This translates into CASTVEGAYNEQFF.

This clone was counted between two and nine times. The CDR3 sequence: CASSERAGVGDTQYF. The CDR3 DNA reads as TGTGCCAGCAGTGAACGAGCGGGAGTAGGAGATACGCAGTATTTT. This sequence joins TRBV6-1 and TRBJ2-3; 8 nucleotides agree with TRBD2. Germline CDR1 and CDR2: MNHNS and SASEGT. The CDR3 spans 15 residues. V gave up 2 bases and J gave up 5 bases; unmatched junction bases: 6.

The rearrangement links TRBV28 to TRBJ1-2; D not resolved. There are 13 residues in the CDR3. From germline, CDR1 is MDHEN and CDR2 SYDVKM. The V gene lost 2 bases and the J gene lost 2 bases, with 6 bases spanning the gap. CDR3 bases: TGTGCCAGCAGTTTAGGGCAGAACTATGGCTACACCTTC. Translated, it gives CASSLGQNYGYTF.

The rearrangement joins TRBV5-6 to TRBJ2-5; 9 bases agree with TRBD2. Germline CDR1 is SGHDT and CDR2 is YYEEEE. Unmatched junction bases numbered 13, after V lost 3 bases and J lost 4 bases. CDR3 length: 17 amino acids. CDR3 protein: CASSWGASASGIETQYF. In nucleotides, the CDR3 is TGTGCCAGCAGCTGGGGGGCGTCTGCTAGCGGGATAGAGACCCAGTACTTC.

As regards this clone: The sample carries other DNA sequences with the same CDR3. Here the CDR3 reads CAFSGSSYNEQFF. The DNA for the CDR3 is TGTGCCTTTAGCGGGAGTTCCTACAATGAGCAGTTCTTC. V usage is TRBV30 and J usage is TRBJ2-1, with 9 bases identical to TRBD2. Losses at the gene ends were 7 bases for V and 1 base for J; bases not matched to a gene: 2. Germline loops: CDR1 GTSNPN, CDR2 SVGIG (reference sequence). The CDR3 has 13 amino acids.

The CDR3, as DNA: TGTGCCAGCAGCCGAGTTAGTCGGGACAGGCTTTTTTACAATGAGCAGTTCTTC. Amino acid sequence: CASSRVSRDRLFYNEQFF. This rearrangement joins TRBV7-9 to TRBJ2-1, with 8 bases identical to TRBD1. This CDR3 is 18 amino acids long. After removal of 5 bases from V and 4 bases from J, the junction contained 16 bases not matched to a gene. Germline CDR1 is SEHNR and CDR2 is FQNEAQ (reference sequence).

The V call is TRBV7-9, the J call TRBJ2-5; D might be TRBD2 (5 bases). V was cut by 0 bases and J by 4 bases, with 9 bases left in between. Germline assignment: CDR1 SEHNR and CDR2 FQNEAQ (reference sequence). The length of the CDR3 is 14 residues. The CDR3 sequence: CASSLARVAETQYF. The CDR3 nucleotides are TGTGCCAGCAGCTTAGCGAGGGTGGCAGAGACCCAGTACTTC.

The gene calls are TRBV7-9 and TRBJ2-1; 7 bases agree with TRBD1. The CDR3 has 14 residues. Per the germline V gene, CDR1 is SEHNR and CDR2 is FQNEAQ (reference sequence). V gave up 5 bases and J gave up 7 bases; unmatched junction bases: 8. CDR3 nucleotide sequence: TGTGCCAGCAGCCCTCAGGGGGTAGTGAATGAGCAGTTCTTC. It codes for CASSPQGVVNEQFF.

This clone was observed once. The chain has TRBV7-9 and TRBJ2-3, with a weak D call TRBD1 (6 bases). Trimming took off 8 bases at V and 6 bases at J, with 15 bases between the two ends. The V gene's germline CDR1 is SEHNR and CDR2 FQNEAQ (reference sequence). The CDR3 extends over 13 amino acids. CDR3 in DNA: TGTGCCAGCTCCAGGGGTCAGCCCGATACGCAGTATTTT. It specifies CASSRGQPDTQYF.

The chain couples TRBV2 to TRBJ1-4; possibly TRBD1 for D (6 bases). This CDR3 comprises 15 residues. V was cut by 8 bases and J by 7 bases, with 20 bases left in between. In germline, CDR1 is SNHLY, CDR2 FYNNEI. CDR3 loop: CASGQYGTLPEKLFF. DNA of the CDR3: TGTGCCAGCGGCCAATACGGGACACTACCTGAAAAACTGTTTTTT.

A note on this clone: An end of the junction does not agree with germline; a read error may underlie this. Different DNA sequences within this sample yield the same CDR3. The J gene is TRBJ2-7, the V gene TRBV4-1; D ambiguous. This CDR3 is built from 13 residues. Germline V lookup: CDR1 MGHRA, CDR2 YSYEKL. DNA of the CDR3: TGCGCCAGCAGCCAAGATTTAGAGAGCGAGCAATACTTC. Its translation is CASSQDLESEQYF.

The sample holds one count of this clone. The chain couples TRBV2 to TRBJ1-2; 7 bases are a match to TRBD1. The CDR3 is 14 amino acids. The V and J ends lost 6 bases and 1 base, in that order; junction bases with no gene match: 5. From germline, CDR1 is SNHLY and CDR2 FYNNEI. The CDR3 DNA is TGTGCCAGCAGCCCCGGGACAGTTAACTATGGCTACACCTTC. Its translation is CASSPGTVNYGYTF.